This entry lists 11 T cell receptor beta chains sequenced from one sample in a study of T cell responses to AZD1222 COVID-19 vaccine. Profiled with immunoSEQ multiplex PCR; TCRdb holds only in-frame clones, not every one. The repertoire holds tens of thousands of clones, with approximately 90% as singletons. The material sequenced was peripheral blood, taken 28 days after the second AZD1222 dose. The receptor set was obtained from an adult who received the AZD1222 COVID-19 vaccine.

The CDR3 here is CASSFLGLGEKLFF. The CDR3 nucleotides are TGTGCCAGCAGTTTCTTAGGACTAGGTGAAAAACTGTTTTTT. The rearrangement links TRBV27 to TRBJ1-4, with D uncertain. V gave up 3 bases and J gave up 7 bases, with 12 bases separating them. The germline gives CDR1 MNHEY, CDR2 SMNVEV (reference sequence). This CDR3 spans 14 amino acids.

CDR3 bases: TGTGCCAGCAGCGCCCTTGGCGGGGAGCTGTTTTTT. Encoded protein: CASSALGGELFF. The J gene is TRBJ2-2, the V gene TRBV7-2; D is unresolved. Trimming stripped 5 bases from V and 7 bases from J, with 8 bases between. CDR1 and CDR2 from the germline V gene are SGHTA and FQGNSA. The CDR3 loop spans 12 amino acids.

The V call is TRBV6-2 or TRBV6-3, the J call TRBJ1-2; a possible D gene is TRBD1 (6 bases). V was cut by 5 bases and J by 0 bases, with 16 bases left in between. The CDR3 has 16 amino acids. CDR1 and CDR2 from the germline V gene are MNHEY and SVGEGT. CDR3 in DNA: TGTGCCAGCAGTATCAGCTTGGGGGGCCCTAACTATGGCTACACCTTC. Its translation is CASSISLGGPNYGYTF.

This chain uses TRBV2 with TRBJ2-2; D may be TRBD2 (5 bases). V lost 8 bases and J 6 bases, leaving 10 bases between the germline ends. The CDR3 has 12 amino acids. CDR1 is SNHLY, CDR2 FYNNEI, per germline. The CDR3 loop is CASDWGAGELFF. CDR3 nucleotide sequence: TGTGCCAGCGATTGGGGAGCCGGGGAGCTGTTTTTT.

The chain has TRBV3-1 (or the pseudogene TRBV3-2) and TRBJ1-1; maybe TRBD1 (5 bases). CDR3 length equals 14 residues. Looked up from germline, CDR1 is LGHDT and CDR2 is YNNKEL (reference sequence). With 4 bases removed from V and 1 base from J, the gap between germline ends came to 10 bases. CDR3 in amino acids: CASSPSGENTEAFF. Written as DNA, the CDR3 is TGTGCCAGCAGCCCCTCGGGGGAGAACACTGAAGCTTTCTTT.

The chain joins TRBV29-1 to TRBJ1-1, with 9 bases identical to TRBD1. Trimming removed 8 bases from V and 3 bases from J; junction bases left unmatched: 7. The length of the CDR3 is 13 residues. CDR1 is SQVTM, CDR2 ANQGSEA, per germline. The CDR3 DNA follows: TGCAGCTCACGGACAGGGGCGGACACTGAAGCTTTCTTT. Its protein product is CSSRTGADTEAFF.

The chain carries TRBV27 and TRBJ1-2, with unresolved D. V dropped 5 bases and J dropped 8 bases, with 15 bases sitting between them. The CDR3 is made up of 13 amino acids. Germline V gene data show CDR1 as MNHEY and CDR2 as SMNVEV (reference sequence). CDR3 in DNA: TGTGCCAGCAGTCCAACCCCCGGCTGGGGCTACACCTTC. This translates into CASSPTPGWGYTF.

V and J are TRBV6-5 and TRBJ1-1, with D possibly being TRBD1 (5 bases). CDR1 MNHEY and CDR2 SVGAGI come from the germline V gene. This CDR3 is 14 amino acids long. V was trimmed by 7 bases and J by 0 bases, leaving 12 bases between them. In DNA, the CDR3 is TGTGCCAGCATTGTCGGGACTGTGAACACTGAAGCTTTCTTT. Translation: CASIVGTVNTEAFF.

V is TRBV15 and J is TRBJ2-2; D possibly corresponds to TRBD2 (6 bases). This CDR3 region has 16 residues. Trimming left V 0 bases short and J 6 bases short, with 14 bases between. Germline V gene data show CDR1 as LNHNV and CDR2 as YYDKDF (reference sequence). The CDR3 bases are TGTGCCACCAGCAGAGATTTGGCGGGGTCCGCCGGGGAGCTGTTTTTT. Its translation: CATSRDLAGSAGELFF.

This clone was seen more than once but under ten times. The chain joins TRBV6-4 to TRBJ2-3; D might be TRBD1 (5 bases). Trimming removed 3 bases from V and 2 bases from J, with 6 bases in between. The CDR3 covers 13 residues. Looked up from germline, CDR1 is MRHNA and CDR2 is SNTAGT. CDR3 protein: CASSEGATDTQYF. DNA for the CDR3: TGTGCCAGCAGTGAAGGGGCCACAGATACGCAGTATTTT.

This clone appeared once. The V gene is TRBV29-1, the J gene TRBJ2-1; 11 nucleotides agree with TRBD2. The CDR3 is 13 residues long. Germline V gene sequence: CDR1 SQVTM, CDR2 ANQGSEA. Unmatched junction bases numbered 8, after V lost 6 bases and J lost 10 bases. The CDR3 loop reads CSVGSSGGREQFF. CDR3 in DNA: TGCAGCGTCGGATCTAGCGGGGGGCGCGAGCAGTTCTTC.